This T cell receptor beta chain was sequenced in a study of identical twins. The CDR3 runs to 17 residues. From germline, CDR1 is LGHDT and CDR2 YNNKEL (reference sequence). Germline trimming cut 4 bases from V and 4 bases from J; bases unmatched to any gene: 10. Template switching added a universal primer site, and cDNA bore unique molecular identifiers. Via MiXCR, TCRdb re-called the 5' RACE reads, giving one row per CDR3 protein. The data contain about 190,000 distinct CDR3 sequences, roughly 15% of them singletons. The same data also contributed to another study, on T cells expressing NK-cell markers. That work states: For several experiments, T cell sorting was restricted to the alpha-beta TCR population by means of an anti-gamma-delta TCR antibody.

Sequenced: CD8+ T cells sorted from blood. V and J are TRBV3-1 and TRBJ1-4; the match to TRBD1 covers 9 bases. The origin of this receptor is a woman aged 18-35 years in good health. This chain's CDR3 is CASSPMGQGARNEKLFF. The DNA of the CDR3 is TGTGCCAGCAGCCCCATGGGACAGGGCGCACGTAATGAAAAACTGTTTTTT.